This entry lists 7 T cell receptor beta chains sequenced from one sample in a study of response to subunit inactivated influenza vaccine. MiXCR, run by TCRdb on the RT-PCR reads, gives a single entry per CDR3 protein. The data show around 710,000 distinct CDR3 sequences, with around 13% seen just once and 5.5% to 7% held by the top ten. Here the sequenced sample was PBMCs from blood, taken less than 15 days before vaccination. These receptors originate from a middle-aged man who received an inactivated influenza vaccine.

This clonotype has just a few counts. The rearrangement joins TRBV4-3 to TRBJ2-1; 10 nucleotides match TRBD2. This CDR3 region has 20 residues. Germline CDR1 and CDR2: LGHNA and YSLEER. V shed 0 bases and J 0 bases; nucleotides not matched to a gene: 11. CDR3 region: CASSQDPYLAGAYSYNEQFF. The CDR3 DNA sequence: TGCGCCAGCAGCCAAGATCCCTATCTAGCGGGGGCATACTCCTACAATGAGCAGTTCTTC.

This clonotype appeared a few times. Here the CDR3 reads CASRRKTDIRPNTGELFF. Here the CDR3 DNA reads TGTGCCAGCAGACGGAAGACGGACATACGGCCGAACACCGGGGAGCTGTTTTTT. The rearrangement joins TRBV6-2 or TRBV6-3 to TRBJ2-2; TRBD1 is a possible D gene (5 bases). The CDR3 runs to 18 residues. The germline V and J ends were trimmed by 6 bases and 0 bases, with 20 bases remaining between them. CDR1 is MNHEY and CDR2 is SVGEGT in the germline V gene.

CDR3 nucleotides: TGTGCCAGCAGCCAATTAACTAGTGACGAGCAGTACTTC. It codes for CASSQLTSDEQYF. The V gene is TRBV4-2, the J gene TRBJ2-7, with D possibly being TRBD2 (5 bases). This CDR3 is 13 amino acids long. CDR1 and CDR2 (germline): LGHNA, YNFKEQ. Trimming stripped 2 bases from V and 5 bases from J, with 10 bases between.

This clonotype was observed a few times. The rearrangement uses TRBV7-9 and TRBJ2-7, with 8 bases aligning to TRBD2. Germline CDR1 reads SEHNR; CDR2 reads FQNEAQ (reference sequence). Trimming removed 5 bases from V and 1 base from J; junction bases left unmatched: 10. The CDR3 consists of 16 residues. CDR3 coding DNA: TGTGCCAGCAGCCCACGGGAGGGAGTGGAGTCCTACGAGCAGTACTTC. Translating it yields CASSPREGVESYEQYF.

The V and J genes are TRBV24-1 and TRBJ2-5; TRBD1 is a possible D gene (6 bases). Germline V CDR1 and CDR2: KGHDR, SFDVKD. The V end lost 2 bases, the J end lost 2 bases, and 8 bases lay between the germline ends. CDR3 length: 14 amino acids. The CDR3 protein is CATSDWTAQETQYF. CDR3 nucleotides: TGTGCCACCAGTGATTGGACAGCGCAAGAGACCCAGTACTTC.

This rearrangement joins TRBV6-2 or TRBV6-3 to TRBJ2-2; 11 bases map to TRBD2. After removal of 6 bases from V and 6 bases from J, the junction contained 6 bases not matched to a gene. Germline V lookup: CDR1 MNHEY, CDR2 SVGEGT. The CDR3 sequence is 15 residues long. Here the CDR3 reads CASSTSGSRPGELFF. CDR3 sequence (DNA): TGTGCCAGCAGCACTAGCGGGAGTCGCCCCGGGGAGCTGTTTTTT.

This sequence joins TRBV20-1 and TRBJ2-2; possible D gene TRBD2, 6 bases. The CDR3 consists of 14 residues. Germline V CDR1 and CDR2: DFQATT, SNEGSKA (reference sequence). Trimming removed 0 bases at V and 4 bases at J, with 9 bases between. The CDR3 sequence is CSARDGGSTGELFF. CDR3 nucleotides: TGCAGTGCTAGAGATGGGGGGAGCACCGGGGAGCTGTTTTTT.